The source of this T cell receptor (beta chain) is a study of cytomegalovirus exposure and HLA in healthy donors. CDR1 is MGHRA and CDR2 is YSYEKL in the germline V gene. Trimming took off 8 bases at V and 3 bases at J, with 4 bases between the two ends. This CDR3 comprises 11 residues. This PCR relied on a set of 60 Vbeta primers and 13 Jbeta primers. Sequencing used immunoSEQ multiplex PCR; TCRdb keeps in-frame clones, though not all of them. Among 65,000 to 95,000 clones listed, around three quarters were seen once. The receptor was derived from a man aged 30 to 39 in good health and CMV-seronegative. The chain joins TRBV4-1 to TRBJ2-2; no firm D call. Input material: PBMCs. The chain's CDR3 is CASSDTGELFF. The CDR3 nucleotides are TGCGCCAGCTCGGACACCGGGGAGCTGTTTTTT.